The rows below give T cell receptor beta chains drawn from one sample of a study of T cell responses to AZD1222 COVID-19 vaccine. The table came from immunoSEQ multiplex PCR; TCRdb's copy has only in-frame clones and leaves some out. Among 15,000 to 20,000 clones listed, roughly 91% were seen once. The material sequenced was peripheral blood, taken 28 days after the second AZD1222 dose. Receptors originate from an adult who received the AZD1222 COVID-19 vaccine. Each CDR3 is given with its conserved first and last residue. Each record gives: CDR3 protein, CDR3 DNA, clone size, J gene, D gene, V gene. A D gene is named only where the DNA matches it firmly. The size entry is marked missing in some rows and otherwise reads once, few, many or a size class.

CDR3aa: CASSTPNKRGANTGELFF; CDR3nt: TGTGCCAGTAGTACCCCCAATAAGCGGGGCGCGAACACCGGGGAGCTGTTTTTT; abundance: NA; j_gene: TRBJ2-2; d_gene: TRBD2; v_gene: TRBV19
CDR3aa: CASILRTAKEFF; CDR3nt: TGTGCCAGCATTCTCCGGACAGCCAAGGAGTTCTTC; abundance: NA; j_gene: TRBJ2-1; d_gene: NA; v_gene: TRBV5-8
CDR3aa: CASRTGTASNQPQHF; CDR3nt: TGTGCCAGCAGGACCGGGACAGCTAGCAATCAGCCCCAGCATTTT; abundance: NA; j_gene: TRBJ1-5; d_gene: TRBD1; v_gene: TRBV6-5
CDR3aa: CAISDTDSFTDTQYF; CDR3nt: TGTGCCATCAGTGACACAGACAGTTTCACAGATACGCAGTATTTT; abundance: NA; j_gene: TRBJ2-3; d_gene: NA; v_gene: TRBV10-3
CDR3aa: CASSLWVSGRTEAFF; CDR3nt: TGTGCCAGCAGTTTATGGGTTTCAGGGAGGACTGAAGCTTTCTTT; abundance: once; j_gene: TRBJ1-1; d_gene: NA; v_gene: TRBV28
CDR3aa: CASRGGPATNEKLFF; CDR3nt: TGTGCCAGCAGGGGAGGGCCGGCAACTAATGAAAAACTGTTTTTT; abundance: once; j_gene: TRBJ1-4; d_gene: NA; v_gene: TRBV6-6
CDR3aa: CASTSGPNTGELFF; CDR3nt: TGTGCCAGCACTAGCGGACCCAACACCGGGGAGCTGTTTTTT; abundance: NA; j_gene: TRBJ2-2; d_gene: TRBD2; v_gene: TRBV28
CDR3aa: CASNLASGRTDTQYF; CDR3nt: TGTGCCAGCAACTTAGCCAGCGGGAGGACAGATACGCAGTATTTT; abundance: NA; j_gene: TRBJ2-3; d_gene: TRBD2; v_gene: TRBV7-9
CDR3aa: CASSPKFLQARTGELFF; CDR3nt: TGTGCCAGCAGCCCAAAGTTCCTCCAGGCAAGGACCGGGGAGCTGTTTTTT; abundance: NA; j_gene: TRBJ2-2; d_gene: NA; v_gene: TRBV7-9
CDR3aa: CSVVPPTGSTDTQYF; CDR3nt: TGCAGCGTCGTTCCCCCGACAGGGAGCACAGATACGCAGTATTTT; abundance: NA; j_gene: TRBJ2-3; d_gene: TRBD1; v_gene: TRBV29-1
CDR3aa: CASSLDRPTTGELFF; CDR3nt: TGTGCCAGCAGCTTAGATCGCCCGACCACCGGGGAGCTGTTTTTT; abundance: NA; j_gene: TRBJ2-2; d_gene: NA; v_gene: TRBV7-6
CDR3aa: CASSLDAGEGNTIYF; CDR3nt: TGTGCCAGCAGTTTAGACGCCGGGGAAGGAAACACCATATATTTT; abundance: once; j_gene: TRBJ1-3; d_gene: NA; v_gene: TRBV28
CDR3aa: CASSITWRGFRTEAFF; CDR3nt: TGTGCCAGTAGTATAACGTGGAGGGGGTTCAGAACTGAAGCTTTCTTT; abundance: NA; j_gene: TRBJ1-1; d_gene: NA; v_gene: TRBV19
CDR3aa: CASSQGLSTSYNEQFF; CDR3nt: TGTGCCAGCAGCCAAGGACTATCGACCTCCTACAATGAGCAGTTCTTC; abundance: NA; j_gene: TRBJ2-1; d_gene: NA; v_gene: TRBV14
CDR3aa: CASSSGGAGNEQFF; CDR3nt: TGTGCCAGCAGCTCTGGGGGAGCGGGTAATGAGCAGTTCTTC; abundance: NA; j_gene: TRBJ2-1; d_gene: NA; v_gene: TRBV5-5
CDR3aa: CASSSGLSTDTQYF; CDR3nt: TGCGCCAGCAGCTCCGGTCTCAGCACAGATACGCAGTATTTT; abundance: once; j_gene: TRBJ2-3; d_gene: NA; v_gene: TRBV4-1
CDR3aa: CASSPDWQGRGAFF; CDR3nt: TGTGCCAGCTCACCCGACTGGCAGGGGCGGGGAGCTTTCTTT; abundance: NA; j_gene: TRBJ1-1; d_gene: NA; v_gene: TRBV18
CDR3aa: CASRQGTSGADTQYF; CDR3nt: TGCGCCAGCAGACAAGGGACTAGCGGGGCGGATACGCAGTATTTT; abundance: NA; j_gene: TRBJ2-3; d_gene: TRBD2; v_gene: TRBV5-1
CDR3aa: CAISESVNEKLFF; CDR3nt: TGTGCCATCAGTGAGTCGGTTAATGAAAAACTGTTTTTT; abundance: NA; j_gene: TRBJ1-4; d_gene: NA; v_gene: TRBV10-3
CDR3aa: CASNQGDQPQHF; CDR3nt: TGTGCCAGCAACCAGGGGGATCAGCCCCAGCATTTT; abundance: NA; j_gene: TRBJ1-5; d_gene: TRBD1; v_gene: TRBV2
CDR3aa: CASSLYTSWNTEAFF; CDR3nt: TGCGCCAGCAGCCTGTATACATCATGGAACACTGAAGCTTTCTTT; abundance: NA; j_gene: TRBJ1-1; d_gene: NA; v_gene: TRBV5-1
CDR3aa: CASSSGTSDYNEQFF; CDR3nt: TGTGCCAGCAGCTCCGGGACTAGCGATTACAATGAGCAGTTCTTC; abundance: NA; j_gene: TRBJ2-1; d_gene: TRBD2; v_gene: TRBV9
CDR3aa: CASSPSGTGLVEQFF; CDR3nt: TGTGCCAGCTCACCATCGGGAACAGGGCTTGTTGAGCAGTTCTTC; abundance: NA; j_gene: TRBJ2-1; d_gene: NA; v_gene: TRBV18
CDR3aa: CASSANENTEAFF; CDR3nt: TGTGCCAGCAGTGCAAACGAGAACACTGAAGCTTTCTTT; abundance: NA; j_gene: TRBJ1-1; d_gene: NA; v_gene: TRBV2
CDR3aa: CASSQSPLAPSGELFF; CDR3nt: TGTGCCAGCAGCCAGTCGCCCTTAGCGCCATCCGGGGAGCTGTTTTTT; abundance: NA; j_gene: TRBJ2-2; d_gene: NA; v_gene: TRBV4-2
CDR3aa: CASSFGAGLAANTGELFF; CDR3nt: TGTGCCAGCAGCTTTGGGGCGGGACTAGCAGCGAACACCGGGGAGCTGTTTTTT; abundance: NA; j_gene: TRBJ2-2; d_gene: NA; v_gene: TRBV12-1
CDR3aa: CASSSRQGANSPLHF; CDR3nt: TGTGCCAGCAGCTCAAGACAGGGAGCCAATTCACCCCTCCACTTT; abundance: NA; j_gene: TRBJ1-6; d_gene: TRBD1; v_gene: TRBV7-6
CDR3aa: CASSPGTGWKTQYF; CDR3nt: TGTGCCAGCAGCCCCGGCACGGGATGGAAGACCCAGTACTTC; abundance: NA; j_gene: TRBJ2-5; d_gene: NA; v_gene: TRBV7-3
CDR3aa: CSASSGRGEGTDTQYF; CDR3nt: TGCAGTGCCAGTAGCGGCAGGGGAGAGGGCACAGATACGCAGTATTTT; abundance: NA; j_gene: TRBJ2-3; d_gene: NA; v_gene: TRBV20-1
CDR3aa: CASSDHRTLVTQYF; CDR3nt: TGTGCCAGCAGTGACCATCGGACCCTTGTAACGCAGTATTTT; abundance: NA; j_gene: TRBJ2-3; d_gene: NA; v_gene: TRBV6-4
CDR3aa: CASSLGQNTEAFF; CDR3nt: TGTGCTAGCAGCTTAGGGCAGAACACTGAAGCTTTCTTT; abundance: NA; j_gene: TRBJ1-1; d_gene: NA; v_gene: TRBV7-7
CDR3aa: CASSEGRSSGNTIYF; CDR3nt: TGCGCCAGCAGCGAGGGACGGTCCTCTGGAAACACCATATATTTT; abundance: NA; j_gene: TRBJ1-3; d_gene: NA; v_gene: TRBV5-1
CDR3aa: CASSLQPQTNTGELFF; CDR3nt: TGTGCCAGCAGCCTACAGCCTCAGACAAACACCGGGGAGCTGTTTTTT; abundance: NA; j_gene: TRBJ2-2; d_gene: NA; v_gene: TRBV7-6
CDR3aa: CASSEGLGRGYEQYF; CDR3nt: TGTGCCAGCAGTGAAGGCTTGGGGCGGGGCTACGAGCAGTACTTC; abundance: NA; j_gene: TRBJ2-7; d_gene: NA; v_gene: TRBV6-1
CDR3aa: CASRPGAYGYTF; CDR3nt: TGTGCCAGCCGGCCTGGGGCCTATGGCTACACCTTC; abundance: NA; j_gene: TRBJ1-2; d_gene: NA; v_gene: TRBV2
CDR3aa: CASSLLPDTQYF; CDR3nt: TGTGCCAGCAGTTTATTACCAGATACGCAGTATTTT; abundance: NA; j_gene: TRBJ2-3; d_gene: NA; v_gene: TRBV27
CDR3aa: CASSYGQGHTEAFF; CDR3nt: TGTGCCAGCAGTTACGGACAGGGACACACTGAAGCTTTCTTT; abundance: NA; j_gene: TRBJ1-1; d_gene: TRBD1; v_gene: TRBV6-5
CDR3aa: CASSQGLAGYTGELFF; CDR3nt: TGTGCCAGCAGCCAAGGACTAGCGGGATACACCGGGGAGCTGTTTTTT; abundance: NA; j_gene: TRBJ2-2; d_gene: TRBD2; v_gene: TRBV7-9
CDR3aa: CASQLAGGPYTGELFF; CDR3nt: TGTGCCAGTCAACTAGCGGGGGGGCCCTACACCGGGGAGCTGTTTTTT; abundance: NA; j_gene: TRBJ2-2; d_gene: TRBD2; v_gene: TRBV19
CDR3aa: CASSYSVAYEQYF; CDR3nt: TGTGCCAGCAGTTACTCTGTAGCATACGAGCAGTACTTC; abundance: NA; j_gene: TRBJ2-7; d_gene: NA; v_gene: TRBV6-5
CDR3aa: CASRPGSRYGYTF; CDR3nt: TGTGCCAGCAGGCCCGGGTCGAGGTATGGCTACACCTTC; abundance: NA; j_gene: TRBJ1-2; d_gene: NA; v_gene: TRBV12-3/TRBV12-4
CDR3aa: CASSSTRTSGELFF; CDR3nt: TGTGCCAGCAGCTCGACCCGGACTAGCGGGGAGCTGTTTTTT; abundance: NA; j_gene: TRBJ2-2; d_gene: TRBD2; v_gene: TRBV11-3
CDR3aa: CASSPGAGVADTQYF; CDR3nt: TGTGCCAGCTCACCAGGCGCGGGAGTTGCAGATACGCAGTATTTT; abundance: NA; j_gene: TRBJ2-3; d_gene: TRBD2; v_gene: TRBV18
CDR3aa: CASSVNTHRGGTQYF; CDR3nt: TGTGCCAGCAGCGTAAATACCCACCGGGGAGGGACGCAGTATTTT; abundance: NA; j_gene: TRBJ2-3; d_gene: TRBD2; v_gene: TRBV9
CDR3aa: CASSDQTGGGSPLHF; CDR3nt: TGTGCCAGCAGTGACCAGACAGGGGGGGGTTCACCCCTCCACTTT; abundance: NA; j_gene: TRBJ1-6; d_gene: TRBD1; v_gene: TRBV6-4
CDR3aa: CASSIPGTGGREQYF; CDR3nt: TGTGCCAGTAGTATCCCTGGGACAGGAGGCCGGGAGCAGTACTTC; abundance: NA; j_gene: TRBJ2-7; d_gene: TRBD1; v_gene: TRBV19
CDR3aa: CASSLARDYEQYF; CDR3nt: TGCGCCAGCAGCTTGGCCAGGGACTACGAGCAGTACTTC; abundance: NA; j_gene: TRBJ2-7; d_gene: NA; v_gene: TRBV5-1